The clone carrying this T cell receptor (beta chain) was seen ten or more times. Its antigen is not identified. The sample comes from a study of human T cells and chemical hapten exposure. Study-level background: Donors were sensitized with 2% DPC on the upper inner arm.

Time point described: pre-sensitization, week 0. Treatment reported: therapeutic diphenylcyclopropenone sensitization with weekly scalp DPC. Total RNA was isolated from whole blood that had not been fractionated. Study-wide results and caveats: TCRs exceeding 1 in 1000 frequency stayed unchanged with DPC sensitization.

Germline assignment: CDR1 KGHSH and CDR2 LQKENI. Trimming at V came to 3 bases and at J to 5 bases, leaving 9 bases not matched to a gene. This CDR3 comprises 16 residues. TCRdb independently ran MiXCR on the RACE reads; one entry per CDR3 protein. The profile shows fewer than 150,000 distinct CDR3 sequences, around an eighth of them singletons. The clonotype was recovered from a young woman with alopecia areata. Some clones in this sample may be carry-over from other donors' samples. The source material was whole blood, sampled in connection with sensitization to the hapten diphenylcyclopropenone (DPC). V gene TRBV18 combines with J gene TRBJ1-2; 10 bases agree with TRBD1. The CDR3 here is CASSPTPGTGAYGYTF. The CDR3 region has the DNA TGTGCCAGCTCACCCACCCCGGGGACAGGGGCTTATGGCTACACCTTC.